The 16 T cell receptor beta chains listed next were all sequenced from one sample in a study of blood T cell repertoires in COVID-19 (dated by TCRdb to 2019 to 2021). Library construction relied on the immunoSEQ multiplex PCR assay. The table was pulled from immuneACCESS by TCRdb, which kept in-frame rearrangements only. Such tables lose some clones; where checked, under half of the loss comes from unresolved V genes, and the rest has no known cause. For this sample there are some 220,000 clones; about 87% appear just once. The ten largest account for under 3% of the sample. Material: PBMCs or T cells enriched from blood (not recorded which). All receptors come from a woman in her twenties or thirties who had recovered from COVID-19.

V gene TRBV2 combines with J gene TRBJ1-5; TRBD1 might be the D (6 bases). Germline V CDR1 and CDR2: SNHLY, FYNNEI. The ends were cut back, 5 bases at V and 2 bases at J, with 13 bases in the middle. The length of the CDR3 is 15 residues. CDR3 nucleotide sequence: TGTGCCAGCAGTCCCCAGGGGAATCGCAATCAGCCCCAGCATTTT. Its translation: CASSPQGNRNQPQHF.

The V and J genes are TRBV10-2 and TRBJ2-5; D gene uncertain. This CDR3 has 11 amino acids. V was clipped by 2 bases and J by 4 bases, with 2 bases between them. From germline, CDR1 is WSHSY and CDR2 SAAADI. The CDR3 nucleotides are TGCGCCAGCAGTGAGCGAGAGACCCAGTACTTC. This encodes CASSERETQYF.

The V call is TRBV7-3, the J call TRBJ2-1; 15 nucleotides align to TRBD2. Germline trimming cut 5 bases from V and 4 bases from J; bases unmatched to any gene: 3. The CDR3 sequence is 16 residues long. Germline V gene sequence: CDR1 SGHTA, CDR2 FQGTGA. The CDR3 nucleotides read TGTGCCAGCAGCGAGGGACTAGCGGGGGGTTACAATGAGCAGTTCTTC. Its translation is CASSEGLAGGYNEQFF.

The chain links TRBV5-4 to TRBJ1-2; D gene unclear. Trimming shortened V by 0 bases and J by 1 base, and 7 bases separated the two germline ends. Germline-derived CDR1 and CDR2 are SGHNT and YYREEE (reference sequence). There are 14 residues in the CDR3. The CDR3 region has the DNA TGTGCCAGCAGCTTGGGCCAGGATAACTATGGCTACACCTTC. Protein product: CASSLGQDNYGYTF.

The rearrangement joins TRBV4-1 to TRBJ2-1; D is undetermined. This CDR3 is built from 14 residues. From germline, CDR1 is MGHRA and CDR2 YSYEKL. The ends were cut back, 4 bases at V and 8 bases at J, with 15 bases in the middle. The DNA for the CDR3 is TGCGCCAGCAGCCCCGTCAGGTTGAGACATGAGCAGTTCTTC. Translation: CASSPVRLRHEQFF.

Only a few counts were recorded for this clone. The V gene is TRBV10-2, the J gene TRBJ2-7; maybe TRBD1 (5 bases). In germline, CDR1 is WSHSY, CDR2 SAAADI. The CDR3 sequence is 11 residues long. V lost 8 bases to trimming and J lost 4 bases, with 9 bases between them. CDR3 sequence: CASYQGYEQYF. In DNA, the CDR3 is TGCGCCAGCTACCAGGGATACGAGCAGTACTTC.

The CDR3 reads CASKNRNYGYTF. DNA of the CDR3: TGTGCCAGCAAGAACAGGAATTATGGCTACACCTTC. The V and J genes are TRBV5-8 and TRBJ1-2, with TRBD1 as a possible D gene (5 bases). The CDR3 extends over 12 amino acids. Trimming cost V 6 bases and J 5 bases, with 11 bases left between them. Per germline, CDR1 SGHTS and CDR2 YDEGEE.

CDR3 loop: CASSLARETQYF. CDR3 in DNA: TGTGCCAGCAGCTTGGCCCGGGAGACCCAGTACTTC. This sequence joins TRBV5-4 and TRBJ2-5; the D is unclear. The germline V gene encodes CDR1 SGHNT and CDR2 YYREEE (reference sequence). The CDR3 spans 12 residues. V was trimmed by 0 bases and J by 5 bases, leaving 5 bases between them.

The gene calls are TRBV9 and TRBJ1-1; no firm D call. The CDR3 length is 14 residues. Germline V CDR1 and CDR2: SGDLS, YYNGEE. V lost 4 bases and J 2 bases, leaving 12 bases between the germline ends. CDR3 region: CASSPHDINTEAFF. Here the CDR3 DNA reads TGTGCCAGCAGCCCACATGACATAAACACTGAAGCTTTCTTT.

The chain has TRBV25-1 and TRBJ1-1; TRBD1 might be the D (6 bases). This CDR3 spans 16 amino acids. With 0 bases removed from V and 1 base from J, the gap between germline ends came to 12 bases. CDR1 is MGHDK and CDR2 is SYGVNS in the germline V gene. The chain's CDR3 is CASSEYGQYQNTEAFF. For the CDR3, the DNA is TGTGCCAGCAGTGAATATGGACAGTACCAGAACACTGAAGCTTTCTTT.

The J gene is TRBJ1-6, the V gene TRBV27; D is perhaps TRBD1 (6 bases). Trimming took 5 bases from V and 8 from J, leaving 13 bases between them. The germline CDR1 and CDR2 sequences are MNHEY and SMNVEV (reference sequence). The CDR3 contains 14 residues. This chain's CDR3 is CASSARTAYSPLHF. DNA for the CDR3: TGTGCCAGCAGTGCACGGACAGCCTATTCACCCCTCCACTTT.

The sample holds one count of this clone. CDR3 in DNA: TGCGCCAGCAGCCAAGCACTCCAGGGGGGCACAGATACGCAGTATTTT. Its protein product is CASSQALQGGTDTQYF. This rearrangement joins TRBV4-3 to TRBJ2-3, with TRBD1 matching 7 bases. The CDR3 covers 16 residues. V gave up 1 base and J gave up 1 base; unmatched junction bases: 5. Germline loops: CDR1 LGHNA, CDR2 YSLEER.

This rearrangement joins TRBV3-1 (or the pseudogene TRBV3-2) to TRBJ1-4; D gene uncertain. This CDR3 spans 12 amino acids. Trimming took 1 base from V and 7 from J, leaving 4 bases between them. CDR1 and CDR2 from the germline V gene are LGHDT and YNNKEL (reference sequence). CDR3 sequence reads: CASSQAVEKLFF. The DNA of the CDR3 is TGTGCCAGCAGCCAAGCGGTTGAAAAACTGTTTTTT.

This chain connects TRBV5-6 to TRBJ1-4; TRBD1 aligns across 8 bases. CDR1 and CDR2 from the germline V gene are SGHDT and YYEEEE. The CDR3 covers 15 residues. Trimming at V came to 0 bases and at J to 3 bases, leaving 1 base not matched to a gene. As DNA, the CDR3 is TGTGCCAGCAGCTTGGGGACAGGGTCTAATGAAAAACTGTTTTTT. Protein sequence: CASSLGTGSNEKLFF. The full variable domain, rest sourced from reference TRBV5-6 and TRBJ1-4, is DAGVTQSPTHLIKTRGQQVTLRCSPKSGHDTVSWYQQALGQGPQFIFQYYEEEERQRGNFPDRFSGHQFPNYSSELNVNALLLGDSALYLCASSLGTGSNEKLFFGSGTQLSVL.

In this sample, this clone turned up a few times. This rearrangement joins TRBV15 to TRBJ1-3; the D gene is possibly TRBD1 (6 bases). Germline V gene sequence: CDR1 LNHNV, CDR2 YYDKDF (reference sequence). V lost 0 bases to trimming and J lost 4 bases, with 10 bases between them. The CDR3 is 15 amino acids. CDR3 in DNA: TGTGCCACCAGCAGAGATGGGACAACGGGAAACACCATATATTTT. Its translation is CATSRDGTTGNTIYF.

The CDR3 sequence is CASSQDTHEKLFF. The DNA for the CDR3 is TGCGCCAGCAGCCAAGATACTCATGAAAAACTGTTTTTT. The V call is TRBV4-3, the J call TRBJ1-4; D not certain. Trimming removed 0 bases from V and 6 bases from J, with 5 bases in between. CDR1 is LGHNA, CDR2 YSLEER, per germline. The CDR3 loop spans 13 amino acids.